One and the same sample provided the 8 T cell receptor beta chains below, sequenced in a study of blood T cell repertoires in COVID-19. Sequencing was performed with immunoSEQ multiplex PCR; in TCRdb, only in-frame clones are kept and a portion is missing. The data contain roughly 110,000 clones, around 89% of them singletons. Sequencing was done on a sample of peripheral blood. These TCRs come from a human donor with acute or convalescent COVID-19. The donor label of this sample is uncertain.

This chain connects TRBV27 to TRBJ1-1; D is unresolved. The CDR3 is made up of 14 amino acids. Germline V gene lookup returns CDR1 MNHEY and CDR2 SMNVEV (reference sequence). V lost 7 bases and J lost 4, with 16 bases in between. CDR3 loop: CASTPVGGSTEAFF. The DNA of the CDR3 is TGTGCCAGCACCCCTGTTGGAGGGAGCACTGAAGCTTTCTTT.

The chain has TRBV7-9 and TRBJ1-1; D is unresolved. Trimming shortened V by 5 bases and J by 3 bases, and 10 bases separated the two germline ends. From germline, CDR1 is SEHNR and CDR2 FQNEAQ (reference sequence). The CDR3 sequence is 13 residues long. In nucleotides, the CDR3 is TGTGCCAGCAGCAGACTAGTGGACACTGAAGCTTTCTTT. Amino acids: CASSRLVDTEAFF.

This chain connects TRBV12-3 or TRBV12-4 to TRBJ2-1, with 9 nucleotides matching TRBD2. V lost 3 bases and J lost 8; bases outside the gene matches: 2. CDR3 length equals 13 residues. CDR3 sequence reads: CASSFSSGDEQFF. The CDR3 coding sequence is TGTGCCAGCAGTTTTTCTAGCGGGGATGAGCAGTTCTTC.

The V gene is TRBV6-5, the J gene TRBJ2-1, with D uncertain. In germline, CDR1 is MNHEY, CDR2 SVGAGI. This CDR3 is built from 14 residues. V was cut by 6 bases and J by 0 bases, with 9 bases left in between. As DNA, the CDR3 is TGTGCCAGCAGACTCTATGACTCCTACAATGAGCAGTTCTTC. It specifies CASRLYDSYNEQFF.

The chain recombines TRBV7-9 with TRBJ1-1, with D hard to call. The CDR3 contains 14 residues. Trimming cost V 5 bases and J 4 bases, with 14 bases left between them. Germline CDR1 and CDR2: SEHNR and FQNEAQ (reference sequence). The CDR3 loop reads CASSERGSATEAFF. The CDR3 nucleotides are TGTGCCAGCAGCGAACGTGGGAGTGCCACTGAAGCTTTCTTT.

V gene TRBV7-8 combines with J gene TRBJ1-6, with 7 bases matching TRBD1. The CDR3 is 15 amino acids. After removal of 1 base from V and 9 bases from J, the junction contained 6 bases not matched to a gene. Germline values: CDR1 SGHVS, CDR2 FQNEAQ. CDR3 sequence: CASSLVRQGGSPLHF. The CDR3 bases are TGTGCCAGCAGCTTAGTTAGGCAGGGGGGTTCACCCCTCCACTTT.

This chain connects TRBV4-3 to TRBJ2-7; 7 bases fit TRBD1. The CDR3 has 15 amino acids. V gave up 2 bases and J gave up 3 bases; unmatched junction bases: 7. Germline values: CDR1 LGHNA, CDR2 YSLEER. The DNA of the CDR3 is TGCGCCAGCAGCCAAATTAAAGGGGGCTACTACGAGCAGTACTTC. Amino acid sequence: CASSQIKGGYYEQYF.

The CDR3 nucleotides are TGCGCCAGCAGCCACGTAGCGGGCACCGGGGAGCTGTTTTTT. Translating gives CASSHVAGTGELFF. The chain combines TRBV4-3 with TRBJ2-2, with 7 bases fitting TRBD2. J lost 4 bases, V lost 3 bases, and 2 bases had no gene match. Germline V gives CDR1 LGHNA, CDR2 YSLEER. This CDR3 spans 14 amino acids.